Included here is one T cell receptor (beta chain) sequence, with context. Its antigen is still unknown. This CDR3 spans 16 amino acids. Germline CDR1 reads MNHNY; CDR2 reads SVGAGI (reference sequence). Trimming took off 5 bases at V and 5 bases at J, with 19 bases between the two ends. The sample comes from a study of T cell repertoires in cytomegalovirus infection. Across the study: Carrying CMV and the relevant HLA type showed in public TCR beta signatures. Findings and limits, study-wide: There were HLA-C-restricted CMV-specific TCR beta clonotypes dominating the ex vivo response. Identification of carriers of CMV plus the relevant HLA was performed using cumulative public TCR beta family frequency.

One entry per CDR3 protein results from TCRdb running MiXCR on the reads. The sample carries 450,000 to 550,000 distinct CDR3 sequences, approximately 15% recorded once. The gene calls are TRBV6-6 and TRBJ1-5, with D possibly matching TRBD1 (6 bases). The clonotype comes from a human donor in good health (CMV status not recorded). Some clones in this sample may be carry-over from other donors' samples. The sequenced material came from CD8+ T cells from PBMCs. CDR3 bases: TGTGCCAGCAGTCCCACTACGCGGGACATTTATCAGCCCCAGCATTTT. Protein: CASSPTTRDIYQPQHF.